Listed below are T cell receptor beta chains from one sample, sequenced in a study of a mutant IDH1 vaccine in newly diagnosed glioma. Clones were sequenced by immunoSEQ multiplex PCR, and TCRdb holds only the in-frame ones, with some missing. The table lists around 51,000 clones, approximately 78% of them singletons. These receptors have no identified antigens. The source was PBMCs, collected from a glioma patient whose treatment included an IDH1 peptide vaccine. Receptors originate from a woman in her thirties or forties with glioma. CDR3s include the opening cysteine and the closing phenylalanine or tryptophan. A D gene is named only where the DNA matches it firmly. Size is stated for part of the rows, as once, few or many counts, or as a class when the clone is expanded.

length	V	size	D	J	DNA	CDR3
15	TRBV7-8	NA	NA	TRBJ2-7	TGTGCCAGCAGCCTAGAGCCTACCCTAAACTACGAGCAGTACTTC	CASSLEPTLNYEQYF
17	TRBV10-3	NA	NA	TRBJ2-7	TGTGCCATCAGTGGACCAGTGACGGGGCCGGGCTCCTACGAGCAGTACTTC	CAISGPVTGPGSYEQYF
21	TRBV4-2	NA	TRBD2	TRBJ2-3	TGTGCCAGCAGCCAAGACCCCGGGACTAGCGGGGGGGCCGGGGGATCAGATACGCAGTATTTT	CASSQDPGTSGGAGGSDTQYF
16	TRBV4-2	NA	TRBD2	TRBJ2-3	TGTGCCAGCAGCCAAACAAGCGGGGATAGCACAGATACGCAGTATTTT	CASSQTSGDSTDTQYF
14	TRBV4-1	NA	NA	TRBJ1-5	TGCGCCAGCAGCCACGCCGGACCGGGGAAGCCCCAGCATTTT	CASSHAGPGKPQHF
15	TRBV15	NA	TRBD1	TRBJ2-3	TGTGCCACCAGCAGAGGGACAGGGGGCGCAGATACGCAGTATTTT	CATSRGTGGADTQYF
14	TRBV6-6	NA	NA	TRBJ1-6	TGTGCCAGCAGAGGACAGAGCTTTAATTCACCCCTCCACTTT	CASRGQSFNSPLHF
14	TRBV30	NA	NA	TRBJ1-6	TGTGCCTGGAAAGGAGGGTCCTATAATTCACCCCTCCACTTT	CAWKGGSYNSPLHF
13	TRBV27	NA	NA	TRBJ1-2	TGTGCCAGCAGTGGCCAGGTCAACTATGGCTACACCTTC	CASSGQVNYGYTF
19	TRBV10-2	NA	NA	TRBJ1-6	TGCGCCAGCAGTGAGTCGAGTAGGGCATTTGACTCCTATAATTCACCCCTCCACTTT	CASSESSRAFDSYNSPLHF
16	TRBV5-1	few	NA	TRBJ1-1	TGCGCCAGCAGCTTAGTAGCAGGACGACAGAACACTGAAGCTTTCTTT	CASSLVAGRQNTEAFF
15	TRBV27	once	TRBD2	TRBJ2-5	TGTGCCAGCAGTATTTTAGCGGGGGGGCGGGAGACCCAGTACTTC	CASSILAGGRETQYF
16	TRBV6-5	NA	TRBD2	TRBJ2-1	TGTGCCAGCAGTTCCCTAGCGGGGGGGCCCTACAATGAGCAGTTCTTC	CASSSLAGGPYNEQFF
15	TRBV9	NA	NA	TRBJ2-3	TGTGCCAGCAGCGTAGAAGGGACGCACCTGGATACGCAGTATTTT	CASSVEGTHLDTQYF
17	TRBV7-9	NA	TRBD2	TRBJ2-1	TGTGCCAGCAGCTTAGGGCTAGCGGGGGCCGGGCCGCGCGAGCAGTTCTTC	CASSLGLAGAGPREQFF
14	TRBV27	medium-sized	NA	TRBJ2-7	TGTGCCAGCAGTTCTGCGGCCGAAGCCTACGAGCAGTACTTC	CASSSAAEAYEQYF
13	TRBV7-2	few	NA	TRBJ1-5	TGTGCCAGCAGCTTAATGGCGGGACTCACTCAGCATTTT	CASSLMAGLTQHF
15	TRBV5-6	NA	NA	TRBJ1-5	TGTGCCAGCAGCTTAGACGGAAATAGCAATCAGCCCCAGCATTTT	CASSLDGNSNQPQHF
15	TRBV5-1	NA	TRBD1	TRBJ1-4	TGCGCCAGCAGCGCATTACAGGGGGCAGGTGAAAAACTGTTTTTT	CASSALQGAGEKLFF
13	TRBV4-3	NA	NA	TRBJ2-1	TGCGCCAGCAGCCAAGATCAAGCGAATGAGCAGTTCTTC	CASSQDQANEQFF
13	TRBV10-2	NA	NA	TRBJ1-5	TGCGCCAGCGGCAGGGGAGGCAATCAGCCCCAGCATTTT	CASGRGGNQPQHF
15	TRBV27	NA	NA	TRBJ2-2	TGTGCCAGCAGTTTAATCCTGACAACGACCGGGGAGCTGTTTTTT	CASSLILTTTGELFF